Following are 2 T cell receptor beta chains from one sample sequenced in a study of T cells in Graves' hyperthyroidism and ophthalmopathy (dated by TCRdb to about 2019). Library method: multiplex PCR. Sequencing took place on an Illumina HiSeq 2000. Amplification of TCR beta CDR3 regions was carried out from RNA transcripts. For the first round of RT-PCR on the TCR CDR3, the HTBI primer set was used together with the Qiagen OneStep RT-PCR kit. The public reads were reanalyzed by TCRdb: fastp trimming at Q25, MiXCR alignment, in-frame beta chains only. Rows matching on CDR3 protein sequence are summarized as one entry with the most common DNA and genes. The sample contains fewer than 450,000 distinct CDR3 sequences, 13% to 15% of them found a single time. Roughly a fifth of the sample rests with the top ten. The sample consisted of blood. These receptor sequences come from a woman aged 60-75 years with Graves' ophthalmopathy.

At least ten counts were recorded for this clonotype. The chain links TRBV11-2 to TRBJ1-1; D unclear. CDR3 size: 14 residues. Germline V lookup: CDR1 SGHAT, CDR2 FQNNGV. The germline V and J ends were trimmed by 0 bases and 4 bases, with 9 bases remaining between them. CDR3 residues: CASSLDSKSTEAFF. The CDR3 nucleotides read TGTGCCAGCAGCTTAGATAGCAAGAGCACTGAAGCTTTCTTT.

Many counts were recorded for this clonotype. This sequence joins TRBV20-1 and TRBJ2-1; 7 bases are a match to TRBD2. This CDR3 is built from 15 residues. Germline CDR1 is DFQATT and CDR2 is SNEGSKA (reference sequence). V trimming: 4 bases; J trimming: 3 bases; junction bases outside the gene matches: 9. The CDR3 protein is CSAKGASGNYNEQFF. CDR3 bases: TGCAGTGCTAAAGGGGCTAGCGGAAACTACAATGAGCAGTTCTTC.